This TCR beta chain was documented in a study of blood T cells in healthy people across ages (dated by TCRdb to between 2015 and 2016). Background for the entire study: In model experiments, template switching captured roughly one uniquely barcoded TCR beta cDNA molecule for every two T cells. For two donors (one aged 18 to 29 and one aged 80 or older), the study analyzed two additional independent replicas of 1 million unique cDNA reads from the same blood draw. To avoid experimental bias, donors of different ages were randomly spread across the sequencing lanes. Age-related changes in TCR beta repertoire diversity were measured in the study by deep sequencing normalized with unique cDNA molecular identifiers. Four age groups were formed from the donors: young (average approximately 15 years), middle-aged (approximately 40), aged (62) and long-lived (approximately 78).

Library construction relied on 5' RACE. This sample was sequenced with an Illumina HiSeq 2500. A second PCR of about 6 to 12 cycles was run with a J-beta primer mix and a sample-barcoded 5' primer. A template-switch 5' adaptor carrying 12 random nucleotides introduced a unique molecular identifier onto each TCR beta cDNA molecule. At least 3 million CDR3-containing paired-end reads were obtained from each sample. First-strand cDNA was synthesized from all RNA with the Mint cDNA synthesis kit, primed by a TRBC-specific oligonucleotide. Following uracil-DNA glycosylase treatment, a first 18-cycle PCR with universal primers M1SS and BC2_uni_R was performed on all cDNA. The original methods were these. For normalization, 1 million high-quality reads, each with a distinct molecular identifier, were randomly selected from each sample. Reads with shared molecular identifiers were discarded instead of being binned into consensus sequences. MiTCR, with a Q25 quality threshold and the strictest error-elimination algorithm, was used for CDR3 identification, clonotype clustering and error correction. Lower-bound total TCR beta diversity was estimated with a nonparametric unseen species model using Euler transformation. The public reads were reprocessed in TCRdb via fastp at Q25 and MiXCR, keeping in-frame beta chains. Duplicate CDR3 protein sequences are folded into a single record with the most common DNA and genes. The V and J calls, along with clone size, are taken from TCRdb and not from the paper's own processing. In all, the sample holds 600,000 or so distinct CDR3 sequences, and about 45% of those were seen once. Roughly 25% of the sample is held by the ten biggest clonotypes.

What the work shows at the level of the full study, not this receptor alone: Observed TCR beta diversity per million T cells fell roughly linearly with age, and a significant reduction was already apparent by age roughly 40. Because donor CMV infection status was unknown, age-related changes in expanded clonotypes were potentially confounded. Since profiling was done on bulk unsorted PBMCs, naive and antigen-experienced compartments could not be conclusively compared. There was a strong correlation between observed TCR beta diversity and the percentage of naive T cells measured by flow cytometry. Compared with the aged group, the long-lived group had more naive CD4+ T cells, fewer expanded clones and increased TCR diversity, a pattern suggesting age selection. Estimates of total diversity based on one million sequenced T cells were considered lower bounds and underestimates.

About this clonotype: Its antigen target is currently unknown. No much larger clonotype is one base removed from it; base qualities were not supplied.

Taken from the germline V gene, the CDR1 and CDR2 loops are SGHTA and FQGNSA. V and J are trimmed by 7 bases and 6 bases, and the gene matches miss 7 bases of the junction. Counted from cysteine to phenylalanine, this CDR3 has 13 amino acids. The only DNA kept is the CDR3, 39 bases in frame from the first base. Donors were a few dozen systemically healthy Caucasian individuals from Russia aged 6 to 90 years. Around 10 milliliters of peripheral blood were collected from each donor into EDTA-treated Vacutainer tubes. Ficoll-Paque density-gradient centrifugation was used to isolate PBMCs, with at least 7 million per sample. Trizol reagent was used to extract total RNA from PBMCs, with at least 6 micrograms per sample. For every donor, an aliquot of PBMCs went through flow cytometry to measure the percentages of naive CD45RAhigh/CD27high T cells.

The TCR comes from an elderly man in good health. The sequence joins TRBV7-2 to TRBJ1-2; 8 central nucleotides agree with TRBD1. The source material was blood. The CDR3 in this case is CASILGRGHGYTF. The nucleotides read TGTGCCAGCATCCTTGGCAGGGGGCATGGCTACACCTTC.